The 10 T cell receptor beta chains listed next were all sequenced from one sample in a study of metastatic and nonmetastatic thyroid tumors (dated by TCRdb to between 2020 and 2021). The method behind the library was PCR. TCRdb names Illumina HiSeq 4000 as the instrument used. The public reads were run again by TCRdb, first through fastp at Q25 and then through MiXCR, and only productive beta chains were kept. This sample comprises about 40,000 clones, more than 25% of them detected only once. In total, the top ten clones hold more than 8% of the sample. No treatment had been received by any patient before thyroid surgery. Specimen: blood. These receptors were obtained from a male donor with papillary thyroid cancer or a benign thyroid nodule (not recorded which). Some clones in this sample may be carry-over from other donors' samples.

Ten or more counts support this clone. The chain joins TRBV5-4 to TRBJ2-1; 8 nucleotides line up with TRBD2. V trimming: 4 bases; J trimming: 6 bases; junction bases outside the gene matches: 6. Germline lookup yields CDR1 SGHNT and CDR2 YYREEE (reference sequence). This CDR3 comprises 14 residues. CDR3 residues: CASSAAGALNEQFF. The CDR3 region has the DNA TGTGCCAGCAGCGCAGCGGGGGCTCTCAATGAGCAGTTCTTC.

Concerning this clone: Mismatch with germline at one junction end may stem from a read error. This chain joins TRBV20-1 and TRBJ2-6; D might be TRBD1 (5 bases). CDR3 length: 14 residues. Looked up from germline, CDR1 is DFQATT and CDR2 is SNEGSKA (reference sequence). CDR3 DNA: TGCAGTGCTAGAATCAGGGCTGGGTCCAACGTCATGACTTTC. Protein: CSARIRAGSNVMTF.

This chain joins TRBV5-5 and TRBJ2-7, with TRBD1 matching over 10 bases. Germline V gene lookup returns CDR1 SGHKS and CDR2 YYEKEE (reference sequence). The ends lost 4 bases at V and 4 bases at J; junction bases unmatched: 8. The CDR3 sequence is 15 residues long. CDR3 protein: CASSPRTGGSYEQYF. The CDR3 DNA sequence: TGTGCCAGCAGCCCCCGGACAGGGGGTTCTTACGAGCAGTACTTC.

V usage is TRBV12-3 or TRBV12-4 and J usage is TRBJ1-1; D uncertain. The CDR3 runs to 12 residues. V lost 3 bases and J lost 7, with 9 bases in between. The CDR3 nucleotides are TGTGCCAGCAGTTTCCTAGTAGGTGAAGCTTTCTTT. The encoded protein is CASSFLVGEAFF.

This clone came up many times. J is TRBJ1-2 and V is TRBV10-2; TRBD1 is a possible D gene (5 bases). V was pared by 8 bases and J by 4 bases, with 14 bases between. The germline CDR1 and CDR2 sequences are WSHSY and SAAADI. The CDR3 has 13 residues. The DNA for the CDR3 is TGCGCCAGCGGGCGGGGCTCTGGCTATGGCTACACCTTC. Its protein product is CASGRGSGYGYTF.

Only a few counts were recorded for this clone. The chain uses TRBV18 and TRBJ2-1; 13 bases line up with TRBD2. Germline V gene sequence: CDR1 KGHSH, CDR2 LQKENI. Losses at the gene ends were 4 bases for V and 7 bases for J; bases not matched to a gene: 4. The CDR3 length is 15 residues. The CDR3 spells CASSLRTSGSNEQFF. CDR3 coding DNA: TGTGCCAGCTCACTTCGGACTAGCGGGAGTAATGAGCAGTTCTTC.

The chain joins TRBV5-1 to TRBJ2-1, with 11 bases fitting TRBD2. Trimming at V came to 0 bases and at J to 10 bases, leaving 3 bases not matched to a gene. From germline, CDR1 is SGHRS and CDR2 YFSETQ. The CDR3 extends over 14 amino acids. This CDR3 reads CASSLVGLAVEQFF. The CDR3 DNA is TGCGCCAGCAGCTTGGTGGGACTAGCGGTAGAGCAGTTCTTC.

In its sample, this clone was seen a few times. The chain carries TRBV29-1 and TRBJ1-2, with a weak D call TRBD1 (6 bases). Germline V gene data show CDR1 as SQVTM and CDR2 as ANQGSEA. V was cut by 5 bases and J by 3 bases, with 22 bases left in between. The CDR3 contains 16 residues. CDR3 residues: CSVINNGEGGHYGYTF. CDR3 bases: TGCAGCGTTATAAACAACGGGGAAGGGGGGCACTATGGCTACACCTTC.

Turning to this clone: Distinct nucleotide sequences in the sample also encode this CDR3. This chain joins TRBV28 and TRBJ2-2, with 7 positions matching TRBD1. CDR3 length equals 12 residues. The V gene's germline CDR1 is MDHEN and CDR2 SYDVKM. After removal of 11 bases from V and 5 bases from J, the junction contained 5 bases not matched to a gene. CDR3 in DNA: TGTGCCGGGGGACAGCCAACCGGGGAGCTGTTTTTT. Amino acids: CAGGQPTGELFF.

This clone was seen repeatedly, ten times or more. The chain employs TRBV2 and TRBJ1-2; D uncertain. Deletions cut 2 bases from V and 2 bases from J, with 15 bases between. The V gene's germline CDR1 is SNHLY and CDR2 FYNNEI. This CDR3 has 16 residues. The CDR3 protein is CASSELRAPTNYGYTF. In DNA, the CDR3 is TGTGCCAGCAGTGAACTTCGGGCACCAACCAACTATGGCTACACCTTC.